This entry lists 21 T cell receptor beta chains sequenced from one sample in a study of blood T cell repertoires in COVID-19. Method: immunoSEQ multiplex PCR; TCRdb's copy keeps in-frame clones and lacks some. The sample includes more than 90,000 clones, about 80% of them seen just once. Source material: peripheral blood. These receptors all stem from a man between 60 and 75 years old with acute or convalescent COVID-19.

The CDR3 DNA reads TGCGCCAGCAGTGAAAGTAGAGGAGTGAACACTGAAGCTTTCTTT. Protein product: CASSESRGVNTEAFF. The chain couples TRBV10-1 to TRBJ1-1; no clear D gene. Deletions cut 3 bases from V and 0 bases from J, with 11 bases between. The V gene's germline CDR1 is WNHNN and CDR2 SYGVQD (reference sequence). This CDR3 has 15 amino acids.

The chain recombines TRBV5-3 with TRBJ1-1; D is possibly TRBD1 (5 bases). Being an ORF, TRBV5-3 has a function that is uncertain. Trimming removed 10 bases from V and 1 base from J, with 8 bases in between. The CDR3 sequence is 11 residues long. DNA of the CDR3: TGTGCCGGTAGGGGGAACACTGAAGCTTTCTTT. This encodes CAGRGNTEAFF.

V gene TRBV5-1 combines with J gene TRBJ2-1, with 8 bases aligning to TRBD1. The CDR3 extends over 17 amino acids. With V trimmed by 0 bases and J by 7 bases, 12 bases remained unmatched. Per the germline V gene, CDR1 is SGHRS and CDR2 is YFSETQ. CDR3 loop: CASSLVGWQGAGNEQFF. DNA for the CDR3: TGCGCCAGCAGCTTGGTAGGGTGGCAGGGGGCAGGTAATGAGCAGTTCTTC. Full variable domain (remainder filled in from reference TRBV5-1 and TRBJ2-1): KAGVTQTPRYLIKTRGQQVTLSCSPISGHRSVSWYQQTPGQGLQFLFEYFSETQRNKGNFPGRFSGRQFSNSRSEMNVSTLELGDSALYLCASSLVGWQGAGNEQFFGPGTRLTVL.

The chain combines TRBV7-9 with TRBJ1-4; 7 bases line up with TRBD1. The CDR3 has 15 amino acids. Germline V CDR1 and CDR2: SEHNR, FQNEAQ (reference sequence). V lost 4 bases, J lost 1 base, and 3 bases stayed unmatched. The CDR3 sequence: CASSSAGGTNEKLFF. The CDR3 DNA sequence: TGTGCCAGCAGCTCGGCAGGGGGAACTAATGAAAAACTGTTTTTT.

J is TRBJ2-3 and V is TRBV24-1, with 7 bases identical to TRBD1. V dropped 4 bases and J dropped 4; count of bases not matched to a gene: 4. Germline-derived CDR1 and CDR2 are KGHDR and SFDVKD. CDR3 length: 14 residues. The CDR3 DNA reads TGTGCCACCAGTGACCACAGGGGCTCAGATACGCAGTATTTT. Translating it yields CATSDHRGSDTQYF.

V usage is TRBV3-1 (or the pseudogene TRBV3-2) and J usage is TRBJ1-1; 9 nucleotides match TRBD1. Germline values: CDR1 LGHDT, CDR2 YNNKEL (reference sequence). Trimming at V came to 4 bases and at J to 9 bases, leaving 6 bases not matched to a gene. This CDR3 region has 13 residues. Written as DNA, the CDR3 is TGTGCCAGCAGCCGGGGACAGGGTTATAAAGCTTTCTTT. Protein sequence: CASSRGQGYKAFF.

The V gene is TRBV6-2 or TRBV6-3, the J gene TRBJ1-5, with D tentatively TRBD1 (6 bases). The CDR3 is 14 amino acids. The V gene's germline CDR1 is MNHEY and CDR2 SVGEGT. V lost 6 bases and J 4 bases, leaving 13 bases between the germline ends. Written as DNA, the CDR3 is TGTGCCAGCAGCCCTATGGGGGCGAATCAGCCCCAGCATTTT. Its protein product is CASSPMGANQPQHF.

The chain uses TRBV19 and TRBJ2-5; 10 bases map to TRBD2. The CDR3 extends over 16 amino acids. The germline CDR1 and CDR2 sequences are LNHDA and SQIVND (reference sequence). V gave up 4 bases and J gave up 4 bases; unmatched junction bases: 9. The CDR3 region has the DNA TGTGCCAGTAGTACTAGCGGGAGTAAGTTTGGAGAGACCCAGTACTTC. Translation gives CASSTSGSKFGETQYF.

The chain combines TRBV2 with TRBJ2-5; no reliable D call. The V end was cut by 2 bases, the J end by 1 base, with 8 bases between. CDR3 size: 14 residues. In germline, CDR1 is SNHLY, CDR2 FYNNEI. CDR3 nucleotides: TGTGCCAGCAGTGAACTGTCTACCCAAGAGACCCAGTACTTC. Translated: CASSELSTQETQYF.

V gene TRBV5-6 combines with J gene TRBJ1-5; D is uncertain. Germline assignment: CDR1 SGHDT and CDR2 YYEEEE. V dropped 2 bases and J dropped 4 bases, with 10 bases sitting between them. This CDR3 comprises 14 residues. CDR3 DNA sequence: TGTGCCAGCAGCTTAGGAAGACTGAATCAGCCCCAGCATTTT. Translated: CASSLGRLNQPQHF.

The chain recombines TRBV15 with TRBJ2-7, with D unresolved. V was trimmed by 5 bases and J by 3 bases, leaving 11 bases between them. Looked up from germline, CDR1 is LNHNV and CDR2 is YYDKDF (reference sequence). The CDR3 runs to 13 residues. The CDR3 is CATSRRYDYEQYV. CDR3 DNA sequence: TGTGCCACCAGCCGCCGGTACGACTACGAGCAGTACGTC.

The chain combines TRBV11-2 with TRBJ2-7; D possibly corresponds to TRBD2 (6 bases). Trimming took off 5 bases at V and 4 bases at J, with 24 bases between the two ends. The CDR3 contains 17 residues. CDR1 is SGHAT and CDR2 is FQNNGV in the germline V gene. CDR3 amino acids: CASSLRIDSGRVYEQYV. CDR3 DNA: TGTGCCAGCAGCCTTCGAATCGACTCCGGGAGAGTTTACGAGCAGTACGTC.

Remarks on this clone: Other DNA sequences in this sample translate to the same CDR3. In nucleotides, the CDR3 is TGTGCCAGCAGCCGGGACAGGGTTTACGAGCAGTACGTC. Amino acids: CASSRDRVYEQYV. The chain couples TRBV11-3 to TRBJ2-7, with 9 bases that match TRBD1. This CDR3 has 13 amino acids. CDR1 and CDR2 (germline): SGHNT, YENEEA. V lost 5 bases to trimming and J lost 4 bases; unmatched junction nucleotides: 3.

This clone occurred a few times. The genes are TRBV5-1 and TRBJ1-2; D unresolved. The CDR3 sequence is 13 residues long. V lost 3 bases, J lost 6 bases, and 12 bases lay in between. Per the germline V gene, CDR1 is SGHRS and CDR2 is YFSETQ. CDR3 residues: CASSSIIRDGYTF. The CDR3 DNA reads TGCGCCAGCAGCTCCATAATCCGGGATGGCTACACCTTC.

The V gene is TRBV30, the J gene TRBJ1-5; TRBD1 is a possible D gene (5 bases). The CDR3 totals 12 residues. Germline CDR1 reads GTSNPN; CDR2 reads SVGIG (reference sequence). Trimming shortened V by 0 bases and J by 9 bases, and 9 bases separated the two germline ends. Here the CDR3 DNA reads TGTGCCTGGAGTGTACGGGACTGGCCCCAGCATTTT. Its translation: CAWSVRDWPQHF. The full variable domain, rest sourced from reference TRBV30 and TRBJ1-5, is SQTIHQWPATLVQPVGSPLSLECTVEGTSNPNLYWYRQAAGRGLQLLFYSVGIGQISSEVPQNLSASRPQDRQFILSSKKLLLSDSGFYLCAWSVRDWPQHFGDGTRLSIL.

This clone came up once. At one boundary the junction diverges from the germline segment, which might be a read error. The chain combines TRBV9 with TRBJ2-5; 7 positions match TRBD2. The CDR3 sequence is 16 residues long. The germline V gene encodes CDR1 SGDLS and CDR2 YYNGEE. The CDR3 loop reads CASSVGEGGPQKTQYF. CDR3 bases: TGTGCCAGCAGCGTAGGGGAGGGAGGGCCCCAAAAGACCCAGTACTTC.

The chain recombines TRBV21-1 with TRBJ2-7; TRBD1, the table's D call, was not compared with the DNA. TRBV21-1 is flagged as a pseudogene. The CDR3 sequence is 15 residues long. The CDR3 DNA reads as TGTGCCAGCAGCAACGGTGACAGGGGCTCCTACGAGCAGTACGTC. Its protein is CASSNGDRGSYEQYV.

This chain's CDR3 is CASSVASTWGGMQETQYF. The DNA for the CDR3 is TGTGCCAGCAGCGTAGCCTCCACCTGGGGGGGGATGCAAGAGACCCAGTACTTC. The chain combines TRBV9 with TRBJ2-5; 7 nucleotides align to TRBD2. There are 18 residues in the CDR3. Germline V lookup: CDR1 SGDLS, CDR2 YYNGEE. Trimming at V came to 0 bases and at J to 2 bases, leaving 13 bases not matched to a gene. The variable domain in full, completed from reference TRBV9 and TRBJ2-5, reads DSGVTQTPKHLITATGQRVTLRCSPRSGDLSVYWYQQSLDQGLQFLIQYYNGEERAKGNILERFSAQQFPDLHSELNLSSLELGDSALYFCASSVASTWGGMQETQYFGPGTRLLVL.

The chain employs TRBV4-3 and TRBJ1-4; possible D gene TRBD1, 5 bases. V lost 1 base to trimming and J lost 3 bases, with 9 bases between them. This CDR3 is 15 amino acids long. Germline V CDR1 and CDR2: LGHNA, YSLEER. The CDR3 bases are TGCGCCAGCAGCCAAGCGACAGACCCTAATGAAAAACTGTTTTTT. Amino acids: CASSQATDPNEKLFF.

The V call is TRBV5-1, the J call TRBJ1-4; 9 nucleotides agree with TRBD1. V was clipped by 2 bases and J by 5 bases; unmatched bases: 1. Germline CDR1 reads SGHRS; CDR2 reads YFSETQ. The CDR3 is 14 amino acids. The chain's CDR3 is CASSFGTGNEKLFF. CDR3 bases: TGCGCCAGCAGCTTCGGGACAGGGAATGAAAAACTGTTTTTT.

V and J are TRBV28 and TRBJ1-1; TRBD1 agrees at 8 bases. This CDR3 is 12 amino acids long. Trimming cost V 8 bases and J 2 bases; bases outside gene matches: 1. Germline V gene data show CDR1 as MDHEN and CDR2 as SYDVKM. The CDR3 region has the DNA TGTGCCAGCGGGACAGGTAACACTGAAGCTTTCTTT. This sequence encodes CASGTGNTEAFF.